This T cell receptor (beta chain) is from a study of memory CD4+ T cells and cytomegalovirus serostatus. Study-level information: Donors were healthy Belgian adults, under 10 CMV seropositive and 20 to 25 seronegative. Findings of the study overall: A US-trained random forest predicted CMV serostatus with median AUC around 0.9. Each of some 67 CMV-associated TCRbeta sequences occurred in one to five individuals.

V trimming: 8 bases; J trimming: 0 bases; junction bases outside the gene matches: 10. The CDR3 sequence is 16 residues long. From germline, CDR1 is KGHSH and CDR2 LQKENI. A word on this clone: Antigen: not known.

The data were produced by immunoSEQ multiplex PCR, yet TCRdb's version contains in-frame clones alone and is incomplete. The table records 40,000 to 45,000 clones, 70% to 80% of them present only once. The sort gate was single viable CD3+CD4+CD8-CD45RO+ cells for memory CD4+ T cells. The sequence came from an adult in good health and CMV-seronegative. This rearrangement joins TRBV18 to TRBJ2-3, with TRBD2 matching 8 bases. The specimen sequenced was memory CD4+ T cells from blood. The CDR3 DNA follows: TGTGCCAGCAAAGAGATAACTAGCGGTAGCACAGATACGCAGTATTTT. The encoded protein is CASKEITSGSTDTQYF. Full variable domain (remainder filled in from reference TRBV18 and TRBJ2-3): NAGVMQNPRHLVRRRGQEARLRCSPMKGHSHVYWYRQLPEEGLKFMVYLQKENIIDESGMPKERFSAEFPKEGPSILRIQQVVRGDSAAYFCASKEITSGSTDTQYFGPGTRLTVL.